Listed below are T cell receptor beta chains from one sample, sequenced in a study of chemoradiotherapy in HPV16-positive cancers. Produced via immunoSEQ multiplex PCR; TCRdb's table is partial and in-frame only. The sample contains about 21,000 clones, 87% of which appear only once. Material: blood, obtained from a patient who underwent chemoradiotherapy. Source of these receptors: a human donor with HPV-associated anogenital cancer. Both conserved end residues are part of each CDR3. Fields, in order: V gene, D gene, J gene, clone size, CDR3 protein, CDR3 DNA. The D gene is left open where the match is weak. Clone size appears in some rows only: once, few, many, or a class for an expanded clone.

v_gene: TRBV11-2
d_gene: .
j_gene: TRBJ2-1
abundance: .
CDR3aa: CASSLVLANPNEQFF
CDR3nt: TGTGCCAGCAGCTTAGTTCTAGCTAACCCCAATGAGCAGTTCTTC

v_gene: TRBV27
d_gene: .
j_gene: TRBJ2-3
abundance: .
CDR3aa: CASRLEITDTQYF
CDR3nt: TGTGCCAGCAGACTAGAGATCACAGATACGCAGTATTTT

v_gene: TRBV19
d_gene: TRBD2
j_gene: TRBJ2-3
abundance: few
CDR3aa: CASSPQWEGINTQYF
CDR3nt: TGTGCCAGTAGTCCACAGTGGGAGGGGATCAATACGCAGTATTTT

v_gene: TRBV19
d_gene: TRBD1
j_gene: TRBJ2-3
abundance: .
CDR3aa: CASSRNRGVADTQYF
CDR3nt: TGTGCCAGTAGCAGGAACAGGGGGGTGGCAGATACGCAGTATTTT

v_gene: TRBV7-2
d_gene: .
j_gene: TRBJ1-4
abundance: .
CDR3aa: CASSLLRQNNEKLFF
CDR3nt: TGTGCCAGCAGCTTGTTACGCCAAAATAATGAAAAACTGTTTTTT

v_gene: TRBV2
d_gene: .
j_gene: TRBJ1-1
abundance: .
CDR3aa: CASGTSGDMNTEAFF
CDR3nt: TGTGCCAGCGGGACCAGCGGGGACATGAACACTGAAGCTTTCTTT

v_gene: TRBV5-5
d_gene: TRBD1
j_gene: TRBJ1-6
abundance: once
CDR3aa: CASSSPQGAHNSPLHF
CDR3nt: TGTGCCAGCAGCTCACCACAGGGGGCACATAATTCACCCCTCCACTTT

v_gene: TRBV28
d_gene: .
j_gene: TRBJ2-3
abundance: .
CDR3aa: CASSGPVSTDTQYF
CDR3nt: TGTGCCAGCAGTGGCCCTGTAAGCACAGATACGCAGTATTTT

v_gene: TRBV5-1
d_gene: TRBD1
j_gene: TRBJ1-1
abundance: .
CDR3aa: CASSSPDRGITEAFF
CDR3nt: TGCGCCAGCAGCTCGCCGGACAGGGGAATTACTGAAGCTTTCTTT

v_gene: TRBV11-3
d_gene: TRBD2
j_gene: TRBJ2-7
abundance: .
CDR3aa: CASSLGGGYEQYF
CDR3nt: TGTGCCAGCAGCTTAGGCGGGGGCTACGAGCAGTACTTC

v_gene: TRBV19
d_gene: .
j_gene: TRBJ2-7
abundance: .
CDR3aa: CASNQGVVGEQYF
CDR3nt: TGTGCCAGTAATCAGGGTGTTGTTGGAGAGCAGTACTTC

v_gene: TRBV25-1
d_gene: TRBD2
j_gene: TRBJ2-1
abundance: .
CDR3aa: CASSELVTSGRFEQFF
CDR3nt: TGTGCCAGCAGTGAATTAGTGACTAGCGGGAGGTTTGAGCAGTTCTTC

v_gene: TRBV7-8
d_gene: .
j_gene: TRBJ1-5
abundance: .
CDR3aa: CASSPARGRDSNQPQHF
CDR3nt: TGTGCCAGCAGCCCCGCGAGAGGCAGGGATAGCAATCAGCCCCAGCATTTT

v_gene: TRBV7-6
d_gene: TRBD2
j_gene: TRBJ2-5
abundance: .
CDR3aa: CASSLTLAGVETQYF
CDR3nt: TGTGCCAGCAGCCTCACACTAGCGGGGGTTGAGACCCAGTACTTC

v_gene: TRBV7-8
d_gene: .
j_gene: TRBJ2-1
abundance: .
CDR3aa: CASSRKEGTLYNEQFF
CDR3nt: TGTGCCAGCAGTCGTAAGGAAGGGACCCTTTACAATGAGCAGTTCTTC

v_gene: TRBV4-3
d_gene: .
j_gene: TRBJ2-5
abundance: .
CDR3aa: CASSQSGAAKETQYF
CDR3nt: TGCGCCAGCAGCCAGTCGGGGGCGGCGAAAGAGACCCAGTACTTC

v_gene: TRBV19
d_gene: .
j_gene: TRBJ1-5
abundance: .
CDR3aa: CASQGQANQPQHF
CDR3nt: TGTGCCAGTCAAGGGCAAGCCAATCAGCCCCAGCATTTT

v_gene: TRBV29-1
d_gene: .
j_gene: TRBJ2-3
abundance: .
CDR3aa: CSSGASNTDTQYF
CDR3nt: TGCAGCTCTGGGGCTAGTAACACAGATACGCAGTATTTT

v_gene: TRBV18
d_gene: .
j_gene: TRBJ1-1
abundance: .
CDR3aa: CASSYRAGGTEAFF
CDR3nt: TGTGCCAGCTCGTACAGGGCTGGAGGCACTGAAGCTTTCTTT

v_gene: TRBV19
d_gene: .
j_gene: TRBJ2-1
abundance: .
CDR3aa: CASSIARGSDEQFF
CDR3nt: TGTGCCAGTAGTATTGCTCGCGGTTCAGATGAGCAGTTCTTC

v_gene: TRBV15
d_gene: .
j_gene: TRBJ2-3
abundance: .
CDR3aa: CATSRESPSTDTQYF
CDR3nt: TGTGCCACCAGCAGAGAATCCCCTAGCACAGATACGCAGTATTTT

v_gene: TRBV27
d_gene: TRBD2
j_gene: TRBJ2-1
abundance: .
CDR3aa: CASSTLRAGVANEQFF
CDR3nt: TGTGCCAGCAGTACTCTGAGGGCGGGAGTAGCCAATGAGCAGTTCTTC

v_gene: TRBV11-2
d_gene: TRBD2
j_gene: TRBJ2-1
abundance: .
CDR3aa: CASINWAGGLNEQFF
CDR3nt: TGTGCCAGCATCAACTGGGCGGGAGGGCTCAATGAGCAGTTCTTC

v_gene: TRBV9
d_gene: .
j_gene: TRBJ2-7
abundance: .
CDR3aa: CASSVGGGRSSYEQYF
CDR3nt: TGTGCCAGCAGCGTAGGAGGAGGGAGAAGCTCCTACGAGCAGTACTTC

v_gene: TRBV27
d_gene: .
j_gene: TRBJ1-1
abundance: .
CDR3aa: CASSFSREGNTEAFF
CDR3nt: TGTGCCAGCAGTTTTTCAAGGGAGGGAAACACTGAAGCTTTCTTT

v_gene: TRBV29-1
d_gene: .
j_gene: TRBJ2-3
abundance: .
CDR3aa: CSEGITDTQYF
CDR3nt: TGCAGCGAGGGCATAACAGATACGCAGTATTTT

v_gene: TRBV4-3
d_gene: .
j_gene: TRBJ2-7
abundance: .
CDR3aa: CASSPAPHPSSYEQYF
CDR3nt: TGCGCCAGCAGCCCCGCCCCCCACCCCAGCTCCTACGAGCAGTACTTC

v_gene: TRBV28
d_gene: .
j_gene: TRBJ2-4
abundance: .
CDR3aa: CASSLPTGLAKNIQYF
CDR3nt: TGTGCCAGCAGTTTACCCACTGGCCTAGCCAAAAACATTCAGTACTTC

v_gene: TRBV18
d_gene: .
j_gene: TRBJ2-1
abundance: once
CDR3aa: CASSPGDGSTIEQFF
CDR3nt: TGTGCCAGCTCACCCGGGGACGGGTCCACAATTGAGCAGTTCTTC

v_gene: TRBV14
d_gene: .
j_gene: TRBJ1-2
abundance: .
CDR3aa: CASSQDFREANYGYTF
CDR3nt: TGTGCCAGCAGCCAAGATTTCAGGGAAGCTAACTATGGCTACACCTTC

v_gene: TRBV9
d_gene: TRBD1
j_gene: TRBJ1-4
abundance: .
CDR3aa: CASSEGQGGEKLFF
CDR3nt: TGTGCCAGCAGCGAGGGACAGGGGGGAGAAAAACTGTTTTTT

v_gene: TRBV6-5
d_gene: TRBD1
j_gene: TRBJ1-1
abundance: .
CDR3aa: CASSKNRGRTEAFF
CDR3nt: TGTGCCAGCAGTAAAAACAGGGGACGGACTGAAGCTTTCTTT

v_gene: TRBV11-2
d_gene: TRBD2
j_gene: TRBJ2-7
abundance: .
CDR3aa: CASSSLVGTSAYEQYF
CDR3nt: TGTGCCAGCAGCTCATTAGTGGGGACTAGCGCGTACGAGCAGTACTTC

v_gene: TRBV5-4
d_gene: .
j_gene: TRBJ1-1
abundance: .
CDR3aa: CASSFSGGEAFF
CDR3nt: TGTGCCAGCAGCTTCAGTGGTGGGGAAGCTTTCTTT

v_gene: TRBV27
d_gene: TRBD2
j_gene: TRBJ2-7
abundance: .
CDR3aa: CASKGGSYDEQYF
CDR3nt: TGTGCCAGCAAGGGCGGGAGCTACGATGAGCAGTACTTC

v_gene: TRBV7-2
d_gene: TRBD1
j_gene: TRBJ1-1
abundance: .
CDR3aa: CASSPRQGVEAFF
CDR3nt: TGTGCCAGCAGCCCTCGACAGGGTGTTGAAGCTTTCTTT

v_gene: TRBV19
d_gene: TRBD2
j_gene: TRBJ2-7
abundance: .
CDR3aa: CASSPPGGTYEQYF
CDR3nt: TGTGCCAGTAGTCCCCCCGGGGGGACCTACGAGCAGTACTTC

v_gene: TRBV27
d_gene: TRBD2
j_gene: TRBJ2-7
abundance: .
CDR3aa: CASSFFSAGGLYEQYF
CDR3nt: TGTGCCAGCAGTTTCTTTTCCGCGGGAGGATTGTACGAGCAGTACTTC

v_gene: TRBV5-1
d_gene: .
j_gene: TRBJ1-4
abundance: .
CDR3aa: CASSVDREKLFF
CDR3nt: TGCGCCAGCAGCGTCGACAGGGAAAAACTGTTTTTT